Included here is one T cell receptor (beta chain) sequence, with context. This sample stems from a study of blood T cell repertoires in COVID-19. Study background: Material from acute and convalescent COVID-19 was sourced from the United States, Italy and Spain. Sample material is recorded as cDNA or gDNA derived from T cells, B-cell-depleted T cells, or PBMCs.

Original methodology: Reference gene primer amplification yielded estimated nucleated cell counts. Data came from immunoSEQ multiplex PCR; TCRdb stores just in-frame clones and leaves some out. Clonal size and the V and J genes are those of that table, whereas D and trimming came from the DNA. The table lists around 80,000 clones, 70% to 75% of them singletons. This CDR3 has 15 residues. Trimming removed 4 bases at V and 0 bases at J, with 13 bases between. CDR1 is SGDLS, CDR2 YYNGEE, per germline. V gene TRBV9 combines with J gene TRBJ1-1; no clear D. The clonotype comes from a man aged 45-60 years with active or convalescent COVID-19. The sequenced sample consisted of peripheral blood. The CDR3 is CASSRGKALNTEAFF. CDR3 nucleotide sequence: TGTGCCAGCAGCCGGGGAAAGGCGTTGAACACTGAAGCTTTCTTT.